These 26 T cell receptor beta chains were sequenced from one sample in a study of naive and memory T cell subsets. General study results and limits: Especially in CD8 cells, naive repertoires contained a few larger clonotypes, possibly CD45RA-re-expressing memory cells.

An equimolar mix of two oligonucleotides served as the beta constant-region primer for TRBC1 and TRBC2. The ligated cDNA underwent four PCR rounds using SP2 and nested alpha and beta constant-region primers. MiXCR, applied by TCRdb to the UMI-ligation and nested PCR reads, yields one record per CDR3 protein. Here the sample spans 95,000 to 110,000 distinct CDR3 sequences, about 14% being singletons. These receptors have no identified antigens. Sequenced material: naive CD8+ T cells from blood. The receptors were sampled from a human donor in good health.

The chain is built from TRBV6-6 and TRBJ2-7; 12 bases are shared with TRBD2. CDR1 MNHNY and CDR2 SVGAGI come from the germline V gene (reference sequence). Trimming cost V 5 bases and J 6 bases; bases outside gene matches: 14. The CDR3 contains 17 residues. CDR3 coding DNA: TGTGCCAGCAGTCCCAGACTAGCGGGGGACCCCTCGCCCGAGCAGTACTTC. This gives the protein CASSPRLAGDPSPEQYF.

This clonotype was seen a handful of times. The chain's CDR3 is CAGGRDTQYF. In DNA, the CDR3 is TGTGCCGGGGGGAGAGATACGCAGTATTTT. V and J are TRBV2 and TRBJ2-3; possibly TRBD2 for D (6 bases). V was clipped by 11 bases and J by 5 bases, with 8 bases between them. CDR1 SNHLY and CDR2 FYNNEI come from the germline V gene. The CDR3 has 10 residues.

V gene TRBV7-9 combines with J gene TRBJ1-1; the D gene is possibly TRBD1 (5 bases). Germline CDR1 and CDR2: SEHNR and FQNEAQ (reference sequence). V lost 7 bases and J 4 bases, leaving 10 bases between the germline ends. This CDR3 is built from 12 residues. The CDR3 DNA sequence: TGTGCCAGCACCCAGGGTTTCACTGAAGCTTTCTTT. Translated, it gives CASTQGFTEAFF.

The table lists this clonotype with a few counts. The chain combines TRBV6-2 or TRBV6-3 with TRBJ1-1, with unresolved D. The CDR3 totals 13 residues. The germline V and J ends were trimmed by 2 bases and 1 base, with 5 bases remaining between them. Germline CDR1 MNHEY, CDR2 SVGEGT. The CDR3 loop is CASSYVPNTEAFF. CDR3 DNA: TGTGCCAGCAGTTACGTACCGAACACTGAAGCTTTCTTT.

This clonotype was recorded many times. The chain employs TRBV4-3 and TRBJ1-2, with D hard to call. The V gene lost 7 bases and the J gene lost 5 bases, with 8 bases spanning the gap. Germline V gives CDR1 LGHNA, CDR2 YSLEER. The CDR3 runs 11 residues. In DNA, the CDR3 is TGCGCCAGCATGGGAGGGTATGGCTACACCTTC. This gives the protein CASMGGYGYTF.

There are many counts of this clonotype. The chain joins TRBV4-2 to TRBJ2-7, with D possibly being TRBD2 (5 bases). Trimming stripped 1 base from V and 4 bases from J, with 11 bases between. Germline-derived CDR1 and CDR2 are LGHNA and YNFKEQ. The CDR3 loop spans 14 amino acids. This CDR3 reads CASSQALGGYEQYF. DNA for the CDR3: TGTGCCAGCAGCCAAGCCTTGGGCGGGTACGAGCAGTACTTC.

The sample holds a few counts of this clonotype. This chain links TRBV19 with TRBJ1-5; TRBD1 is a possible D gene (6 bases). CDR3 length equals 15 residues. Germline assignment: CDR1 LNHDA and CDR2 SQIVND (reference sequence). The V end lost 5 bases, the J end lost 6 bases, and 17 bases lay between the germline ends. In nucleotides, the CDR3 is TGTGCCAGTAGTGAGGGGGGCGCGTGGGGTCAGCCCCAGCATTTT. Residues: CASSEGGAWGQPQHF.

This clonotype was seen a few times. This chain joins TRBV7-9 and TRBJ2-7; D unresolved. CDR1 is SEHNR, CDR2 FQNEAQ, per germline (reference sequence). V was pared by 5 bases and J by 2 bases, with 10 bases between. This CDR3 spans 13 amino acids. The CDR3 is CASSDTVTYEQYF. The CDR3 DNA reads TGTGCCAGCAGCGACACAGTGACCTACGAGCAGTACTTC.

At least ten counts were recorded for this clonotype. The V call is TRBV29-1, the J call TRBJ2-3; TRBD2 matches 12 bases. Germline trimming cut 1 base from V and 6 bases from J; bases unmatched to any gene: 8. The CDR3 sequence is 16 residues long. Germline CDR1 and CDR2: SQVTM and ANQGSEA. CDR3 nucleotide sequence: TGCAGCGTTGAAGTCGTTCTAGCGGGAGGGCGTGATACGCAGTATTTT. Translation gives CSVEVVLAGGRDTQYF.

The chain is built from TRBV10-3 and TRBJ2-7; a possible D gene is TRBD1 (5 bases). Germline V gives CDR1 ENHRY, CDR2 SYGVKD. The CDR3 contains 14 residues. Trimming stripped 3 bases from V and 3 bases from J, with 12 bases between. The CDR3 DNA follows: TGTGCCATCAGTGACAGGGTGGGCAGCTACGAGCAGTACTTC. This encodes CAISDRVGSYEQYF.

This clonotype was detected many times. The chain is built from TRBV29-1 and TRBJ2-1; TRBD2 matches at 7 bases. The CDR3 spans 14 residues. Trimming removed 2 bases from V and 3 bases from J; junction bases left unmatched: 4. Germline V CDR1 and CDR2: SQVTM, ANQGSEA. DNA of the CDR3: TGCAGCGTTGAATCTAGCGGAGGCTACAATGAGCAGTTCTTC. As protein: CSVESSGGYNEQFF.

In this sample, this clonotype turned up a few times. The rearrangement joins TRBV19 to TRBJ1-5; weak D call: TRBD1 (6 bases). Between the trimmed V and J ends, which lost 3 bases and 4 bases, there was a span of 19 bases. Per the germline V gene, CDR1 is LNHDA and CDR2 is SQIVND (reference sequence). The CDR3 length is 17 residues. The CDR3 DNA reads as TGTGCCAGTAGTATGATAGCGGGAGGGGGAGTGAATCAGCCCCAGCATTTT. It codes for CASSMIAGGGVNQPQHF.

With respect to this clonotype: A much bigger clone sits one base away, suggesting this may be a read error. This rearrangement joins TRBV7-6 to TRBJ2-1; D call uncertain. Germline V gene lookup returns CDR1 SGHVS and CDR2 FNYEAQ. V was cut by 1 base and J by 0 bases, with 10 bases left in between. The CDR3 has 16 residues. This chain's CDR3 is CASSLGSSISYNEQFF. The CDR3 nucleotides read TGTGCCAGCAGCTTAGGCTCCTCGATCTCCTACAATGAGCAGTTCTTC.

The V gene is TRBV7-2, the J gene TRBJ1-2, with 9 bases lining up with TRBD1. From germline, CDR1 is SGHTA and CDR2 FQGNSA. V shed 4 bases, J shed 6 bases, and the junction held 27 bases outside the gene matches. The CDR3 is 21 amino acids. CDR3 sequence: CASSSTAGTGQNPFQTDGYTF. The CDR3 bases are TGTGCCAGCAGCTCTACTGCCGGGACAGGGCAAAACCCCTTCCAGACAGATGGCTACACCTTC.

The chain is built from TRBV28 and TRBJ2-2; D ambiguous. CDR1 is MDHEN, CDR2 SYDVKM, per germline. V lost 6 bases and J 6 bases, leaving 14 bases between the germline ends. This CDR3 region has 14 residues. The CDR3 reads CASRAQRVPGELFF. CDR3 DNA sequence: TGTGCCAGCAGAGCCCAAAGAGTTCCCGGGGAGCTGTTTTTT.

This clonotype has a handful of counts. The rearrangement joins TRBV6-6 to TRBJ2-1, with D perhaps matching TRBD2 (6 bases). With 0 bases removed from V and 6 bases from J, the gap between germline ends came to 12 bases. Germline V lookup: CDR1 MNHNY, CDR2 SVGAGI (reference sequence). This CDR3 spans 15 amino acids. The CDR3 is CASSYSRELRNEQFF. CDR3 DNA sequence: TGTGCCAGCAGTTACTCCCGGGAGTTACGCAATGAGCAGTTCTTC.

V is TRBV28 and J is TRBJ2-7, with D hard to call. The germline V gene has CDR1 MDHEN and CDR2 SYDVKM. The CDR3 consists of 13 residues. Trimming pared 5 bases from V and 2 bases from J, leaving 10 bases between. The chain's CDR3 is CASSIGLTYEQYF. The DNA of the CDR3 is TGTGCCAGCAGTATCGGCCTTACCTACGAGCAGTACTTC.

J is TRBJ2-3 and V is TRBV9; 7 bases line up with TRBD1. The CDR3 loop spans 15 amino acids. Trimming removed 2 bases from V and 0 bases from J; junction bases left unmatched: 3. Per the germline V gene, CDR1 is SGDLS and CDR2 is YYNGEE. CDR3 region: CASSVGQVSTDTQYF. Written as DNA, the CDR3 is TGTGCCAGCAGCGTTGGACAGGTCAGCACAGATACGCAGTATTTT.

This clonotype occurred many times. The chain combines TRBV5-6 with TRBJ2-7; perhaps TRBD1 as D (6 bases). The CDR3 covers 12 residues. Germline V gene lookup returns CDR1 SGHDT and CDR2 YYEEEE. Trimming removed 2 bases from V and 7 bases from J, with 10 bases in between. As DNA, the CDR3 is TGTGCCAGCAGCTTTACTCAGGGGGAGCAGTACTTC. As protein: CASSFTQGEQYF.

This chain connects TRBV20-1 to TRBJ2-7; 9 bases line up with TRBD2. Germline V gene data show CDR1 as DFQATT and CDR2 as SNEGSKA (reference sequence). V trimming: 0 bases; J trimming: 2 bases; junction bases outside the gene matches: 5. This CDR3 is built from 15 residues. CDR3 sequence reads: CSARDKSGGTYEQYF. CDR3 in DNA: TGCAGTGCTAGAGATAAGAGCGGGGGGACCTACGAGCAGTACTTC.

This clonotype was picked up a small number of times. The gene calls are TRBV12-3 or TRBV12-4 and TRBJ1-1, with D possibly matching TRBD1 (5 bases). Deletions cut 3 bases from V and 3 bases from J, with 11 bases between. This CDR3 region has 14 residues. The CDR3 loop is CASSFWTGDTEAFF. The CDR3 bases are TGTGCCAGCAGTTTCTGGACGGGGGACACTGAAGCTTTCTTT.

This chain connects TRBV12-3 or TRBV12-4 to TRBJ1-2; D is ambiguous. The CDR3 has 12 amino acids. The ends were cut back, 5 bases at V and 5 bases at J, with 9 bases in the middle. The CDR3 coding sequence is TGTGCCAGCAGTCCCTCAGCTTATGGCTACACCTTC. Its protein is CASSPSAYGYTF.

The rearrangement links TRBV2 to TRBJ2-3; no clear D gene. The V end was cut by 2 bases, the J end by 6 bases, with 12 bases between. Germline CDR1 SNHLY, CDR2 FYNNEI. The CDR3 contains 14 residues. CDR3 bases: TGTGCCAGCAGTGAAATGGACCCACCGGATACGCAGTATTTT. This codes for CASSEMDPPDTQYF.

The chain joins TRBV4-2 to TRBJ2-1; D is ambiguous. Trimming removed 0 bases from V and 3 bases from J, with 15 bases in between. Germline-derived CDR1 and CDR2 are LGHNA and YNFKEQ. The CDR3 length is 17 residues. CDR3 loop: CASSQERFPEHYNEQFF. For the CDR3, the DNA is TGTGCCAGCAGCCAAGAACGGTTCCCAGAGCACTACAATGAGCAGTTCTTC.

The chain employs TRBV29-1 and TRBJ1-2; TRBD1 agrees at 7 bases. The CDR3 consists of 13 residues. Per the germline V gene, CDR1 is SQVTM and CDR2 is ANQGSEA. Unmatched junction bases numbered 8, after V lost 6 bases and J lost 4 bases. The CDR3 sequence: CSVLVGDSYGYTF. DNA for the CDR3: TGCAGCGTCCTAGTGGGGGACAGCTATGGCTACACCTTC.

The J gene is TRBJ1-1, the V gene TRBV27; no reliable D call. The CDR3 contains 13 residues. The V gene's germline CDR1 is MNHEY and CDR2 SMNVEV (reference sequence). The V end was cut by 8 bases, the J end by 5 bases, with 15 bases between. This CDR3 reads CASSDSPGTEAFF. CDR3 coding DNA: TGTGCCAGCTCTGATTCACCGGGGACTGAAGCTTTCTTT.